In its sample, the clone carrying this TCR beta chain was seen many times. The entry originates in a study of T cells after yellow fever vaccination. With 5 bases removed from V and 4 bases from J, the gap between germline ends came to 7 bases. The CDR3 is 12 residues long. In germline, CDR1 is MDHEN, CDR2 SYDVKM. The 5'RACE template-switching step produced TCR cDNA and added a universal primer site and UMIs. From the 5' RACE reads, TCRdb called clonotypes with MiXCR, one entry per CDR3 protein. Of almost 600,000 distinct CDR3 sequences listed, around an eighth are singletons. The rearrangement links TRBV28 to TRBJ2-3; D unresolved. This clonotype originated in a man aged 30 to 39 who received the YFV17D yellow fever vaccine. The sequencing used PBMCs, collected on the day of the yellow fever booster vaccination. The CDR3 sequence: CASSPPADTQYF. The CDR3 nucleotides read TGTGCCAGCAGTCCCCCCGCAGATACGCAGTATTTT. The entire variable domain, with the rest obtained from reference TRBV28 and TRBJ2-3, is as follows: DVKVTQSSRYLVKRTGEKVFLECVQDMDHENMFWYRQDPGLGLRLIYFSYDVKMKEKGDIPEGYSVSREKKERFSLILESASTNQTSMYLCASSPPADTQYFGPGTRLTVL.